This TCR beta chain was sequenced in a study of blood T cell repertoires in COVID-19. With 8 bases removed from V and 4 bases from J, the gap between germline ends came to 13 bases. The V gene's germline CDR1 is ENHRY and CDR2 SYGVKD. The length of the CDR3 is 13 residues. Method: immunoSEQ multiplex PCR; TCRdb's copy keeps in-frame clones and lacks some. The profile shows 130,000 to 150,000 clones, more than 80% of them singletons. The TCR was taken from a woman aged 55-75 years with active COVID-19. The sequencing input was peripheral blood. This chain uses TRBV10-3 with TRBJ2-3; a weak D match, TRBD2 (6 bases). The CDR3 DNA is TGTGCCATCTCGTCGGGAGTCCCAGATACGCAGTATTTT. Its protein product is CAISSGVPDTQYF.